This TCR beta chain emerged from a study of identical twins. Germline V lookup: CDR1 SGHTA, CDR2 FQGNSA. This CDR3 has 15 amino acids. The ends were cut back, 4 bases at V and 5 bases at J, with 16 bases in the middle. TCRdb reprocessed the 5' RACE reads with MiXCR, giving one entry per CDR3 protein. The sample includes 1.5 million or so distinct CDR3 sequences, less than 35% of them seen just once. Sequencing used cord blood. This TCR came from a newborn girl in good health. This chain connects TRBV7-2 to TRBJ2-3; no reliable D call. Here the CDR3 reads CASSSDYATRDTQYF. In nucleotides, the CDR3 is TGTGCCAGCAGCTCGGATTACGCTACAAGAGATACGCAGTATTTT.